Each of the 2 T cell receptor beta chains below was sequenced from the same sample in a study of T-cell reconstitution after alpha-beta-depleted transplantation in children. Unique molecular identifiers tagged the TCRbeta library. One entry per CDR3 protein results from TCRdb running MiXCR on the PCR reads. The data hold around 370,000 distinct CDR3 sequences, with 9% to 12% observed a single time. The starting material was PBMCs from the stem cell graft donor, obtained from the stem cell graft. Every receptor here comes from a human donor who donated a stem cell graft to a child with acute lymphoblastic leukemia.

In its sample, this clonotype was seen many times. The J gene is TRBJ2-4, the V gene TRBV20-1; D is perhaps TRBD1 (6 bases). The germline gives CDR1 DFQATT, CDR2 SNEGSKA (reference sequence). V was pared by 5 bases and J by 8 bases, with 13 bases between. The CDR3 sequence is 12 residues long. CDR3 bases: TGCAGTGCTCCTAACAGGGCGGACATTCAGTACTTC. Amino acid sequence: CSAPNRADIQYF.

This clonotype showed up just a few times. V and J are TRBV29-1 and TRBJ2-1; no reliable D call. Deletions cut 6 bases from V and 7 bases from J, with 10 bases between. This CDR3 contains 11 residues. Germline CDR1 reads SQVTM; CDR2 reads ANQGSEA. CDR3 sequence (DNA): TGCAGCGTCCCAGAGCCAAATGAGCAGTTCTTC. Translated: CSVPEPNEQFF.